These T cell receptor beta chains were read from a single sample in a study of T cell repertoires in cytomegalovirus infection. In TCRdb, the reads were re-called with MiXCR into one record per CDR3 protein. Here the sample spans roughly 730,000 distinct CDR3 sequences, around 31% being singletons. No antigen has been identified for these receptors. Sequencing used cultured PBMCs, obtained from culture after CMV antigen stimulation. The receptors shown here come from a human donor in good health (CMV status not recorded). Some clones in this sample may be carry-over from other donors' samples. CDR3s include the opening cysteine and the closing phenylalanine or tryptophan. D genes are given only for firm matches. Rows give clone size only sometimes, using once, few, many, or a class for an expanded clone.

J gene: TRBJ2-1
clone size: many
V gene: TRBV7-9
D gene: NA
CDR3 DNA: TGTGCCAGCAGCTTAGAATTGTCACTCACCTCCTACAATGAGCAGTTCTTC
CDR3 protein: CASSLELSLTSYNEQFF

J gene: TRBJ1-3
clone size: NA
V gene: TRBV20-1
D gene: NA
CDR3 DNA: TGCAGTGCTAGGCTCGGAGACACCATATATTTT
CDR3 protein: CSARLGDTIYF

J gene: TRBJ1-5
clone size: NA
V gene: TRBV28
D gene: TRBD1
CDR3 DNA: TGTGCCAGCAGGCCCCCACAGGGGGCCGGGCAGCCCCAGCATTTT
CDR3 protein: CASRPPQGAGQPQHF

J gene: TRBJ2-1
clone size: NA
V gene: TRBV6-5
D gene: TRBD2
CDR3 DNA: TGTGCCAGCAGTTACTCGTTTGTTAGCGGGGGGGTCCACAATGAGCAGTTCTTC
CDR3 protein: CASSYSFVSGGVHNEQFF

J gene: TRBJ2-3
clone size: NA
V gene: TRBV7-9
D gene: NA
CDR3 DNA: TGTGCCAGCAGCGGGCAGGAGGTCCTGGGGACAGATACGCAGTATTTT
CDR3 protein: CASSGQEVLGTDTQYF

J gene: TRBJ2-5
clone size: NA
V gene: TRBV12-3/TRBV12-4
D gene: TRBD1
CDR3 DNA: TGTGCCAGCAGTACCCGGGACAGGTTAGAGACCCAGTACTTC
CDR3 protein: CASSTRDRLETQYF

J gene: TRBJ2-3
clone size: NA
V gene: TRBV6-6
D gene: NA
CDR3 DNA: TGTGCCAGCAGCACTCCAGGGGCCTCGCGGCAATATTTT
CDR3 protein: CASSTPGASRQYF

J gene: TRBJ1-6
clone size: many
V gene: TRBV7-6
D gene: NA
CDR3 DNA: TGTGCCAGCAGCTTGAGACAGGCAAGAAATAATTCACCCCTCCACTTT
CDR3 protein: CASSLRQARNNSPLHF

J gene: TRBJ2-5
clone size: many
V gene: TRBV7-2
D gene: NA
CDR3 DNA: TGTGCCAGCAGCTTAATCTACGGGATACTACAAGAGACCCAGTACTTC
CDR3 protein: CASSLIYGILQETQYF

J gene: TRBJ2-2
clone size: few
V gene: TRBV7-9
D gene: TRBD2
CDR3 DNA: TGTGCCAGCTGCCTGACACCGGGACTAGCGGGAGTACGGACCGGGGAGCTGTTTTTT
CDR3 protein: CASCLTPGLAGVRTGELFF

J gene: TRBJ2-2
clone size: many
V gene: TRBV7-2
D gene: NA
CDR3 DNA: TGTGCCAGCAGCTTAGAGGGGCTTGGGGGGGCCACCGGGGAGCTGTTTTTT
CDR3 protein: CASSLEGLGGATGELFF

J gene: TRBJ2-1
clone size: NA
V gene: TRBV6-6
D gene: NA
CDR3 DNA: TGTGCCAGCAGTGCCCTTAGGGGGAGCTCCTACAATGAGCAGTTCTTC
CDR3 protein: CASSALRGSSYNEQFF

J gene: TRBJ2-1
clone size: few
V gene: TRBV11-2
D gene: TRBD1
CDR3 DNA: TGTGCCAGCAGCCCGATAAATCACAGGGGCAATGAGCAGTTCTTC
CDR3 protein: CASSPINHRGNEQFF

J gene: TRBJ2-2
clone size: few
V gene: TRBV6-2/TRBV6-3
D gene: TRBD2
CDR3 DNA: TGTGCCAGCAGCCCACTAGCGCGGAACACCGGGGAGCTGTTTTTT
CDR3 protein: CASSPLARNTGELFF

J gene: TRBJ1-1
clone size: NA
V gene: TRBV12-3/TRBV12-4
D gene: NA
CDR3 DNA: TGTGCCAGCAGGAAGGGGCCTTCGAACACTGAAGCTTTCTTT
CDR3 protein: CASRKGPSNTEAFF

J gene: TRBJ2-3
clone size: few
V gene: TRBV20-1
D gene: NA
CDR3 DNA: TGCAGTGCTACGGTCGCACAGGGAGGTACGCAGTATTTT
CDR3 protein: CSATVAQGGTQYF

J gene: TRBJ2-7
clone size: NA
V gene: TRBV6-5
D gene: NA
CDR3 DNA: TGTGCCAGCAGTTACTCGAGAGGACCGAGCCTCTACGAGCAGTACTTC
CDR3 protein: CASSYSRGPSLYEQYF

J gene: TRBJ2-1
clone size: many
V gene: TRBV7-2
D gene: TRBD2
CDR3 DNA: TGTGCCAGCAGCTGGAGAGCGGGGGCGGAGGAGCAGTTCTTC
CDR3 protein: CASSWRAGAEEQFF

J gene: TRBJ2-2
clone size: few
V gene: TRBV7-9
D gene: NA
CDR3 DNA: TGTGCCAGCAGCTTAGAATCCACCACCGGGGAGCTGTTTTTT
CDR3 protein: CASSLESTTGELFF

J gene: TRBJ2-5
clone size: NA
V gene: TRBV6-2/TRBV6-3
D gene: NA
CDR3 DNA: TGTGCCAGCAGGCGCCAGGGACTTTCCTTGGAGACCCAGTACTTC
CDR3 protein: CASRRQGLSLETQYF

J gene: TRBJ1-5
clone size: NA
V gene: TRBV6-1
D gene: NA
CDR3 DNA: TGTGCCAGCAGTGAAGGGGATCCGGCGCAGCCCCAGCATTTT
CDR3 protein: CASSEGDPAQPQHF

J gene: TRBJ2-3
clone size: NA
V gene: TRBV6-1
D gene: NA
CDR3 DNA: TGTGCCAGCAGCCCGAGTCGTACTTCTACAGATACGCAGTATTTT
CDR3 protein: CASSPSRTSTDTQYF

J gene: TRBJ1-4
clone size: few
V gene: TRBV6-5
D gene: TRBD1
CDR3 DNA: TGTGCCAGCAGTTACGACGGACAGGCCGCGGGAAAACTGTTTTTT
CDR3 protein: CASSYDGQAAGKLFF